Sequencing of this T cell receptor beta chain was carried out in a study of quantifying T cell responses using KT2 cells. Study-wide background: TCR alpha and beta constant-region primers primed reverse transcription of RNA.

An oligo carrying a UMI was ligated to the cDNA 3' end. First-round PCR used 3 to 4 cycles and beta primers RC1.1 and RC1.2 covering TRBC1 and TRBC2. In TCRdb, the UMI-ligation and nested PCR reads were re-called with MiXCR into one record per CDR3 protein. Counted here are 39,000 or so distinct CDR3 sequences, 15% to 20% occurring once; the ten biggest clones make up roughly two fifths. The sample is PBMC spiked with counted cells of clone KT2. Different KT2-to-PBMC ratios were created with a constant PBMC count. This CDR3 has 15 residues. Between the trimmed V and J ends, which lost 6 bases and 4 bases, there was a span of 19 bases.

Sequenced: PBMCs spiked with cells of the T cell clone KT2. This clonotype was sampled from a human donor. The gene calls are TRBV12-3 or TRBV12-4 and TRBJ2-7; D not certain. The CDR3 DNA reads TGTGCCAGCAGCCCCTTCGAAGGGCCGGGTTACGAGCAGTACTTC. Encoded protein: CASSPFEGPGYEQYF.